What follows are 8 T cell receptor beta chains derived from one specimen sequenced in a study of beta chain features in type 1 diabetes. The isolated RNA, all of it, was reverse transcribed, so expressed TCRB transcripts were what got sequenced. Sequenced by immunoSEQ multiplex PCR; TCRdb stores in-frame clones only, minus some. The table lists 150,000 or so clones, under 60% of them singletons. Input material: Tregs from blood. The receptors were gathered from a man between 18 and 29 years old in good health.

V gene TRBV4-1 combines with J gene TRBJ2-6, with 10 nucleotides matching TRBD1. Germline V lookup: CDR1 MGHRA, CDR2 YSYEKL. V shed 0 bases, J shed 4 bases, and the junction held 3 bases outside the gene matches. There are 17 residues in the CDR3. The CDR3: CASSQDGTGAGANVLTF. The CDR3 DNA reads as TGCGCCAGCAGCCAAGATGGGACAGGGGCCGGGGCCAACGTCCTGACTTTC.

The chain recombines TRBV18 with TRBJ1-3; no definite D call. CDR1 and CDR2 from the germline V gene are KGHSH and LQKENI. The V and J ends lost 0 bases and 3 bases respectively, with 9 bases between them. This CDR3 region has 15 residues. The CDR3 DNA sequence: TGTGCCAGCTCACCACCACAGCTGATTGGAAACACCATATATTTT. It specifies CASSPPQLIGNTIYF.

V is TRBV5-4 and J is TRBJ2-3; 9 bases line up with TRBD2. Germline V gene lookup returns CDR1 SGHNT and CDR2 YYREEE (reference sequence). This CDR3 is 16 amino acids long. The V segment lost 0 bases and the J segment 3 bases; nucleotides outside the gene matches: 5. The CDR3 sequence is CASSLASLAGTDTQYF. In DNA, the CDR3 is TGTGCCAGCAGCTTGGCCTCGCTAGCGGGAACAGATACGCAGTATTTT.

The table lists this clone with a count of one. The J gene is TRBJ2-1, the V gene TRBV18; perhaps TRBD1 as D (5 bases). V lost 5 bases, J lost 2 bases, and 10 bases lay in between. The CDR3 is 14 amino acids. Looked up from germline, CDR1 is KGHSH and CDR2 is LQKENI. The CDR3 DNA follows: TGTGCCAGCTCATCGAAACAGGCCTACAATGAGCAGTTCTTC. Amino acids: CASSSKQAYNEQFF.

CDR3 residues: CASSAGQTFQPQHF. As DNA, the CDR3 is TGTGCCAGCAGCGCCGGACAGACATTTCAACCCCAGCATTTT. The chain has TRBV7-2 and TRBJ1-5, with a possible D match to TRBD1 (6 bases). V was clipped by 5 bases and J by 10 bases, with 18 bases between them. CDR1 is SGHTA, CDR2 FQGNSA, per germline. This CDR3 is built from 14 residues.

This rearrangement joins TRBV4-2 to TRBJ2-5, with 9 bases aligning to TRBD2. Judging by the DNA end, TRBJ2-7 fits better; the J call may be wrong. There are 15 residues in the CDR3. CDR1 and CDR2 from the germline V gene are LGHNA and YNFKEQ. The CDR3 sequence is CASSPLIAGVYEQYF. The CDR3 DNA follows: TGTGCCAGCAGCCCCCTAATAGCGGGAGTCTACGAGCAGTACTTC.

This clone was observed a few times. This rearrangement joins TRBV19 to TRBJ1-5; the D gene is possibly TRBD1 (5 bases). The V end was cut by 4 bases, the J end by 4 bases, with 17 bases between. In germline, CDR1 is LNHDA, CDR2 SQIVND (reference sequence). This CDR3 is 16 amino acids long. For the CDR3, the DNA is TGTGCCAGTAGTACCGGTTGGGGCGGAATAAATCAGCCCCAGCATTTT. This gives the protein CASSTGWGGINQPQHF.

This clone was counted only a few times. The chain joins TRBV28 to TRBJ2-6; D possibly corresponds to TRBD1 (6 bases). Germline V CDR1 and CDR2: MDHEN, SYDVKM. This CDR3 has 20 amino acids. V was trimmed by 6 bases and J by 0 bases, leaving 24 bases between them. The CDR3 here is CASSPYLGAGVTSGANVLTF. The CDR3 region has the DNA TGTGCCAGCAGCCCATACTTGGGGGCAGGGGTTACCTCTGGGGCCAACGTCCTGACTTTC.